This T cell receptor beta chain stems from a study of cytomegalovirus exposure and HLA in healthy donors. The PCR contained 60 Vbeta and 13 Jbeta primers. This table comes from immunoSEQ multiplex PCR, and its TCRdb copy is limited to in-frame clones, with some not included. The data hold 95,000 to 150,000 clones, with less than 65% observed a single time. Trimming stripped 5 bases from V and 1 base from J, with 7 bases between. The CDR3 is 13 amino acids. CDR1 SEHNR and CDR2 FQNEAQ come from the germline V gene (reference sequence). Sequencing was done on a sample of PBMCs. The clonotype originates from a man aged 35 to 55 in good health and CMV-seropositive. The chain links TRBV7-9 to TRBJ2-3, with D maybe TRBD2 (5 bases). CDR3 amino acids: CASSVGGTDTQYF. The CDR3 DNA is TGTGCCAGCAGCGTCGGGGGCACAGATACGCAGTATTTT.